This TCR beta chain is from a study of pediatric ulcerative colitis (dated by TCRdb to the late 2010s). Some background on the complete study: Several ulcerative colitis patients had pancolitis and two had left-sided colitis, with histology consistent with ulcerative colitis in all. From nine newly diagnosed, treatment-naive pediatric ulcerative colitis patients and a few non-IBD control children, paired blood and rectal samples were collected. Using the Pediatric Ulcerative Colitis Activity Index, a couple of patients were classed as having mild disease, several as having moderate disease and three as having acute severe colitis.

Details on this clone: No cognate antigen has been identified for it. Base quality data are lacking; no much larger clone is found one base away.

Study-wide conclusions, independent of this receptor: Only four individuals were included in the healthy control group, which was small. For technical reasons, blood samples from a couple of patients gave substantially fewer templates, and these samples were excluded from the blood-rectal overlap analysis. A couple of rectal CDR3 clonotypes were present in all ulcerative colitis patients and in none of the controls. Features of the rectal repertoire distinguished controls, mild-moderate colitis patients and acute severe colitis patients, and in acute severe colitis, rectal diversity was reduced because of clonal expansions. Because the repertoires came from total lymphocyte DNA, rare subsets such as regulatory T cells may have patterns that are not reflected. Significantly higher autologous blood-rectal clonal overlap was found in ulcerative colitis patients than in controls, which suggested increased T cell trafficking to inflamed tissue.

Trimming accounts for 1 base at V and 5 bases at J, while the number of junction bases matched to no gene is 10. Taken from cysteine to phenylalanine, the CDR3 has 16 residues. Left in the record is the CDR3 DNA by itself, 48 bases read in frame from the first base. CDR1 SGHRS and CDR2 YFSETQ were looked up in the germline V gene. Rearranged CDR3 beta regions were amplified from genomic DNA with multiplex V and J primers using the immunoSEQ TRB Survey service. To keep depth equal across samples, survey-level sequencing depth of up to 500,000 reads per sample was applied. The libraries were purified, combined into pools and sequenced with Illumina technology. The original methods were these. Productive clonality, sample overlap, pairwise scatters, CDR3 beta length, V/D/J gene usage and productiveness were all assessed with the immunoSEQ online tools. Calculated diversity was defined as the number of unique rearrangements divided by total templates, multiplied by 100, and Shannon and Simpson indices were computed as well. Z-score normalized data were analyzed by principal component analysis with the R prcomp function and the ggbiplot package. Blood-rectal clonal overlap within each subject was quantified with Morisita's index. As stored in TCRdb, this immuneACCESS dataset retains in-frame rearrangements with V and J assigned. A fraction of the clones does not appear; measured against another copy, unresolved V genes explain less than half of the discrepancy, and the remainder lacks a known reason. The V and J calls and clone size were taken over from that table, and D and trimming were inferred from the DNA. For this sample the table gives approximately 9,000 clones, of which about 90% were detected only once. The ten largest clones take up more than 6% of the sample.

Before the diagnostic colonoscopy, none of the ulcerative colitis patients had been given any immunosuppressive medication. Blood was sampled at the same time as the colonoscopy. The Wizard kit (Promega) was used to extract genomic DNA from the blood and intestinal samples. The clonotype was recovered from a girl under 18 with moderate ulcerative colitis. The sequence is built from TRBV5-1 and TRBJ2-7; 9 central nucleotides agree with TRBD2. The sequencing input was blood. The DNA reads as follows: TGCGCCAGCAGCTTGTGGCGGGAGGGCCCGCTTCACGAGCAGTACTTC. This sequence encodes CASSLWREGPLHEQYF.